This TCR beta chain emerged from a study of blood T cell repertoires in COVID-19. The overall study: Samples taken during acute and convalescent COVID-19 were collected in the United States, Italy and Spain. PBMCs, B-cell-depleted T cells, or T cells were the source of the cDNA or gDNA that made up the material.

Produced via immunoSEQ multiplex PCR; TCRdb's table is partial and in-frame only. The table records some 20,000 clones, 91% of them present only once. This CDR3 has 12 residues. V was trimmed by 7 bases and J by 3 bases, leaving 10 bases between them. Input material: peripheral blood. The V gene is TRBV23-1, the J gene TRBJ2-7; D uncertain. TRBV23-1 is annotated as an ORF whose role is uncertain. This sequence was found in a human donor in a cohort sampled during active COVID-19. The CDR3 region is CASMRTCYEQYF. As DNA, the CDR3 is TGCGCCAGCATGAGAACGTGCTACGAGCAGTACTTC.